The 23 T cell receptor beta chains in this list originate from one sample, sequenced in a study of blood T cell repertoires in COVID-19. The assay was immunoSEQ multiplex PCR, and TCRdb's table has in-frame clones only and misses some. The sample shows some 140,000 clones, around 78% of them seen only once. Sequencing was carried out using peripheral blood. These receptors all stem from a human donor in a cohort sampled during active COVID-19.

The chain couples TRBV28 to TRBJ1-5, with 8 bases matching TRBD1. The V and J ends lost 5 bases and 6 bases, in that order; junction bases with no gene match: 6. CDR3 length: 14 amino acids. Germline values: CDR1 MDHEN, CDR2 SYDVKM. CDR3 protein: CASSLRTGTQPQHF. The DNA for the CDR3 is TGTGCCAGCAGTCTACGGACAGGGACTCAGCCCCAGCATTTT.

CDR3 residues: CASSSTGGATEAFF. The CDR3 bases are TGTGCCAGCAGCTCGACAGGGGGCGCGACTGAAGCTTTCTTT. The rearrangement joins TRBV11-2 to TRBJ1-1; 10 bases fit TRBD1. Germline V gene data show CDR1 as SGHAT and CDR2 as FQNNGV. The CDR3 is 14 residues long. V was pared by 4 bases and J by 5 bases, with 4 bases of the junction left unmatched.

This chain connects TRBV9 to TRBJ2-1; D not certain. V lost 0 bases, J lost 4 bases, and 8 bases lay in between. Germline V gene lookup returns CDR1 SGDLS and CDR2 YYNGEE. The CDR3 has 14 amino acids. The CDR3 DNA is TGTGCCAGCAGCGTAGCGCCAACTTACAATGAGCAGTTCTTC. Residues: CASSVAPTYNEQFF.

The V and J genes are TRBV27 and TRBJ1-1; 8 nucleotides agree with TRBD1. The CDR3 runs to 16 residues. J gave up 2 bases and V 5 bases, and 10 bases lay outside the gene matches. The germline V gene has CDR1 MNHEY and CDR2 SMNVEV (reference sequence). DNA for the CDR3: TGTGCCAGCAGTCCACCGGGACAGGCGTTAAACACTGAAGCTTTCTTT. Protein: CASSPPGQALNTEAFF.

This clone is a singleton in its sample. The chain uses TRBV6-5 and TRBJ1-5, with D perhaps TRBD1 (5 bases). The CDR3 contains 15 residues. Germline CDR1 and CDR2: MNHEY and SVGAGI. V dropped 4 bases and J dropped 4 bases, with 14 bases sitting between them. In nucleotides, the CDR3 is TGTGCCAGCAGTTCTCGGGACTCCCGGAATCAGCCCCAGCATTTT. Encoded protein: CASSSRDSRNQPQHF.

The rearrangement links TRBV7-8 to TRBJ1-6; no clear D gene. The germline V and J ends were trimmed by 5 bases and 7 bases, with 12 bases remaining between them. Germline assignment: CDR1 SGHVS and CDR2 FQNEAQ. The CDR3 runs 14 residues. The CDR3 DNA sequence: TGTGCCAGCAGCCCGAAACTCCCGAATTCACCCCTCCACTTT. Its translation: CASSPKLPNSPLHF.

J is TRBJ2-3 and V is TRBV18, with 9 bases aligning to TRBD1. The CDR3 contains 15 residues. CDR1 is KGHSH, CDR2 LQKENI, per germline. Unmatched junction bases numbered 4, after V lost 4 bases and J lost 2 bases. The CDR3 protein is CASSRGTGNTDTQYF. CDR3 nucleotides: TGTGCCAGCTCACGAGGGACAGGGAACACAGATACGCAGTATTTT.

V usage is TRBV30 and J usage is TRBJ1-2; tentatively, D is TRBD1 (5 bases). This CDR3 contains 11 residues. CDR1 is GTSNPN and CDR2 is SVGIG in the germline V gene (reference sequence). V dropped 0 bases and J dropped 10 bases, with 9 bases sitting between them. This CDR3 is CAWSVGGAYTF. CDR3 nucleotides: TGTGCCTGGAGTGTAGGTGGGGCCTACACCTTC.

The rearrangement joins TRBV19 to TRBJ1-4; 8 positions match TRBD1. The CDR3 covers 14 residues. The germline CDR1 and CDR2 sequences are LNHDA and SQIVND (reference sequence). Trimming took 9 bases from V and 6 from J; bases not matched to a gene: 9. Here the CDR3 reads CASQYAGGDEKLFF. The CDR3 nucleotides are TGTGCCAGCCAGTATGCAGGGGGCGATGAAAAACTGTTTTTT.

The J gene is TRBJ2-7, the V gene TRBV2; D is unclear. The germline CDR1 and CDR2 sequences are SNHLY and FYNNEI. CDR3 length: 12 amino acids. Trimming took 7 bases from V and 3 from J, leaving 10 bases between them. The CDR3 sequence: CASTLRSYEQYF. In DNA, the CDR3 is TGTGCCAGCACCCTGAGGAGCTACGAGCAGTACTTC.

This clone has only a few counts. This chain joins TRBV29-1 and TRBJ1-5; weak D call: TRBD1 (6 bases). The CDR3 spans 12 residues. Deletions cut 6 bases from V and 5 bases from J, with 11 bases between. Germline CDR1 is SQVTM and CDR2 is ANQGSEA. In nucleotides, the CDR3 is TGCAGCGTACGGTCAGGGGATCAGCCCCAGCATTTT. It codes for CSVRSGDQPQHF.

This clone was counted between two and nine times. The chain is built from TRBV2 and TRBJ2-7, with D possibly TRBD2 on 7 matching bases. CDR1 and CDR2 (germline): SNHLY, FYNNEI. V was shortened by 4 bases and J by 0 bases, with 22 bases between the two germline ends. The CDR3 has 18 amino acids. The CDR3 loop is CASSARTGGPGSSYEQYF. The CDR3 DNA is TGTGCCAGCAGTGCGCGTACGGGGGGCCCTGGTAGCTCCTACGAGCAGTACTTC.

The chain carries TRBV7-8 and TRBJ1-5; maybe TRBD1 (6 bases). V was cut by 0 bases and J by 5 bases, with 14 bases left in between. Germline assignment: CDR1 SGHVS and CDR2 FQNEAQ. The CDR3 contains 16 residues. CDR3: CASSLARTARDQPQHF. Written as DNA, the CDR3 is TGTGCCAGCAGCTTAGCGCGGACAGCCCGAGATCAGCCCCAGCATTTT. The full variable domain, its missing parts supplied by reference TRBV7-8 and TRBJ1-5, is GAGVSQSPRYKVAKRGQDVALRCDPISGHVSLFWYQQALGQGPEFLTYFQNEAQLDKSGLPSDRFFAERPEGSVSTLKIQRTQQEDSAVYLCASSLARTARDQPQHFGDGTRLSIL.

The chain has TRBV19 and TRBJ2-3; the D gene is possibly TRBD1 (7 bases). V lost 6 bases and J 0 bases, leaving 19 bases between the germline ends. This CDR3 region has 17 residues. Germline V CDR1 and CDR2: LNHDA, SQIVND (reference sequence). The CDR3 coding sequence is TGTGCCAGTAGAGGAGGGGGCGTACACCTTAGCACAGATACGCAGTATTTT. It yields the protein CASRGGGVHLSTDTQYF.

This clone was counted between two and nine times. CDR3 nucleotide sequence: TGTGCCAGCAGCCGACCGGGACAGCAACCTAATGGCTACACCTTC. Translated: CASSRPGQQPNGYTF. V usage is TRBV16 and J usage is TRBJ1-2, with 7 bases lining up with TRBD1. The V and J ends lost 4 bases and 6 bases, in that order; junction bases with no gene match: 11. CDR1 is KGHSY, CDR2 FQNENV, per germline. The length of the CDR3 is 15 residues.

The J gene is TRBJ2-1, the V gene TRBV5-1; TRBD2 aligns across 12 bases. The CDR3 has 15 residues. The J segment lost 7 bases and the V segment lost 2 bases, leaving 4 bases of the junction unmatched. Germline V gene data show CDR1 as SGHRS and CDR2 as YFSETQ. CDR3 coding DNA: TGCGCCAGCAGCTTTCTAGCGGGGGGGTCAAATGAGCAGTTCTTC. It codes for CASSFLAGGSNEQFF.

The chain has TRBV6-5 and TRBJ1-3; D may be TRBD1 (5 bases). The V and J ends lost 10 bases and 0 bases respectively, with 10 bases between them. CDR3 length: 13 amino acids. The V gene's germline CDR1 is MNHEY and CDR2 SVGAGI. The CDR3 bases are TGTGCCACTCAAAGGGGCTCTGGAAACACCATATATTTT. This gives the protein CATQRGSGNTIYF.

This clone has just a few counts. The V gene is TRBV10-2, the J gene TRBJ2-3, with TRBD2 identical over 7 bases. Per germline, CDR1 WSHSY and CDR2 SAAADI. The CDR3 is 15 amino acids. The V segment lost 6 bases and the J segment 0 bases; nucleotides outside the gene matches: 6. The CDR3 nucleotides read TGCGCCAGCAGCGGGGGGTCGGCTAGCACAGATACGCAGTATTTT. It specifies CASSGGSASTDTQYF.

The chain has TRBV5-5 and TRBJ1-5; 7 bases are a match to TRBD1. This CDR3 comprises 15 residues. CDR1 and CDR2 from the germline V gene are SGHKS and YYEKEE (reference sequence). V gave up 7 bases and J gave up 7 bases; unmatched junction bases: 14. This CDR3 is CASAGGWEQLQPQHF. CDR3 in DNA: TGTGCCAGCGCAGGGGGGTGGGAACAACTCCAGCCCCAGCATTTT. The full variable domain, its missing parts supplied by reference TRBV5-5 and TRBJ1-5, is DAGVTQSPTHLIKTRGQQVTLRCSPISGHKSVSWYQQVLGQGPQFIFQYYEKEERGRGNFPDRFSARQFPNYSSELNVNALLLGDSALYLCASAGGWEQLQPQHFGDGTRLSIL.

The V and J genes are TRBV19 and TRBJ1-2; the match to TRBD1 covers 9 bases. There are 14 residues in the CDR3. Germline values: CDR1 LNHDA, CDR2 SQIVND (reference sequence). After removal of 5 bases from V and 8 bases from J, the junction contained 9 bases not matched to a gene. Here the CDR3 DNA reads TGTGCCAGTAGTTTGACTACAGGGGGCTGGGGCTACACCTTC. Protein product: CASSLTTGGWGYTF.

The gene calls are TRBV27 and TRBJ2-7, with D maybe TRBD2 (6 bases). The CDR3 runs to 15 residues. The germline V gene encodes CDR1 MNHEY and CDR2 SMNVEV (reference sequence). V shed 3 bases and J shed 6 bases, with 18 bases lying between them. The CDR3 loop is CASSLEGRVVFEQYF. In nucleotides, the CDR3 is TGTGCCAGCAGTTTGGAGGGCAGGGTGGTGTTCGAGCAGTACTTC.

The chain joins TRBV5-1 to TRBJ2-7; D is undetermined. The CDR3 loop spans 14 amino acids. V was trimmed by 0 bases and J by 0 bases, leaving 7 bases between them. Per the germline V gene, CDR1 is SGHRS and CDR2 is YFSETQ. CDR3 amino acids: CASSLGPSSYEQYF. CDR3 nucleotides: TGCGCCAGCAGCTTGGGCCCCAGCTCCTACGAGCAGTACTTC.

This rearrangement joins TRBV28 to TRBJ2-5, with 12 bases that match TRBD2. Germline CDR1 is MDHEN and CDR2 is SYDVKM. V trimming: 6 bases; J trimming: 4 bases; junction bases outside the gene matches: 6. The CDR3 sequence is 15 residues long. The CDR3 sequence: CASRPGTSGLETQYF. Written as DNA, the CDR3 is TGTGCCAGCAGGCCCGGGACTAGCGGGTTAGAGACCCAGTACTTC.